These T cell receptor beta chains were read from a single sample in a study of cytomegalovirus exposure and HLA in healthy donors. TCRdb's table, derived via immunoSEQ multiplex PCR, lists solely in-frame clones and lacks some. This sample has approximately 130,000 clones; roughly 80% occur once, and the top ten carry roughly 1.2%. The sequencing sample was made of PBMCs. These receptor sequences come from a girl aged 2 to 10 in good health and CMV-seronegative. The conserved cysteine and the conserved F or W are not part of the CDR3 here. Fields, in order: CDR3 length, J gene, V gene, CDR3 protein.

15,TRBJ1-4,TRBV4-2,ASSQELQGWGGEKLF
15,TRBJ2-7,TRBV11-2,ASSLDYAAGGSYEQY
13,TRBJ2-7,TRBV6-4,ASPLTGSVSYEQY
13,TRBJ2-1,TRBV19,ASSILAGGLNEQF
14,TRBJ2-5,TRBV30,AWAPLAGGPTETQY
16,TRBJ2-1,TRBV7-6,ASSLASAAGVSYNEQF
12,TRBJ1-1,TRBV9,ASSVLSMNTEAF
13,TRBJ2-1,TRBV29-1,SVDDFQLAGDEQF
14,TRBJ2-2,TRBV5-1,ASSVLAGGFAGELF
13,TRBJ2-7,TRBV2,ASSDAGTSGYEQY
12,TRBJ2-5,TRBV6-5,ASSLTGGTKTQY
9,-,TRBV27,ASSTHYEQY